Shown below are 22 T cell receptor beta chains from a single sample sequenced in a study of blood T cell repertoires in COVID-19. The data were produced by immunoSEQ multiplex PCR, yet TCRdb's version contains in-frame clones alone and is incomplete. The sample contains more than 110,000 clones, under 85% of which appear only once. Sequenced: PBMCs or T cells enriched from blood (not recorded which). The receptors stem from a young woman who had been exposed to COVID-19.

The chain has TRBV29-1 and TRBJ1-5, with 7 bases aligning to TRBD1. V lost 5 bases to trimming and J lost 1 base; unmatched junction nucleotides: 5. The germline gives CDR1 SQVTM, CDR2 ANQGSEA. The CDR3 has 14 residues. CDR3 loop: CSVRQGGSNQPQHF. The CDR3 DNA is TGCAGCGTTAGACAGGGAGGAAGCAATCAGCCCCAGCATTTT.

The chain combines TRBV14 with TRBJ2-4; perhaps TRBD2 as D (7 bases). V lost 1 base to trimming and J lost 0 bases, with 13 bases between them. CDR3 length: 17 amino acids. The germline V gene has CDR1 SGHDN and CDR2 FVKESK. CDR3 nucleotides: TGTGCCAGCAGCCAAGGAGGGGGGGCCAGAGCCAAAAACATTCAGTACTTC. Translating gives CASSQGGGARAKNIQYF. The whole variable domain, filled in from reference TRBV14 and TRBJ2-4, reads EAGVTQFPSHSVIEKGQTVTLRCDPISGHDNLYWYRRVMGKEIKFLLHFVKESKQDESGMPNNRFLAERTGGTYSTLKVQPAELEDSGVYFCASSQGGGARAKNIQYFGAGTRLSVL.

This clone was seen once. V and J are TRBV15 and TRBJ2-2; 9 nucleotides align to TRBD2. V trimming: 3 bases; J trimming: 4 bases; junction bases outside the gene matches: 12. The germline gives CDR1 LNHNV, CDR2 YYDKDF (reference sequence). The CDR3 extends over 18 amino acids. The CDR3 bases are TGTGCCACCAGCAGCGGAGGCGGGAGGGTCCCCTTCACCGGGGAGCTGTTTTTT. As protein: CATSSGGGRVPFTGELFF.

The chain links TRBV7-9 to TRBJ1-2, with D hard to call. V was trimmed by 5 bases and J by 5 bases, leaving 15 bases between them. The CDR3 has 14 residues. Germline V gene lookup returns CDR1 SEHNR and CDR2 FQNEAQ (reference sequence). The chain's CDR3 is CASSLKASGYGYTF. CDR3 bases: TGTGCCAGCAGCCTTAAGGCCTCCGGGTATGGCTACACCTTC.

The chain couples TRBV21-1 to TRBJ1-1; TRBD1 reflects the table's D call only, with no check against the DNA. TRBV21-1 is a listed pseudogene. This CDR3 is 17 amino acids long. Written as DNA, the CDR3 is TGTGCCAGCAGCAAAGCCGGGACAGGGGGCATGAACACTGAAGCTTTCTTT. Amino acid sequence: CASSKAGTGGMNTEAFF.

This clone was observed a single time. J is TRBJ2-7 and V is TRBV7-2, with 9 bases matching TRBD2. This CDR3 is built from 18 residues. Germline-derived CDR1 and CDR2 are SGHTA and FQGNSA. Germline trimming cut 3 bases from V and 2 bases from J; bases unmatched to any gene: 14. CDR3 loop: CASSFPRAGGPSAYEQYF. The DNA of the CDR3 is TGTGCCAGCAGCTTCCCCAGGGCGGGAGGGCCTAGCGCCTACGAGCAGTACTTC.

The V call is TRBV30, the J call TRBJ2-3; maybe TRBD1 (7 bases). This CDR3 is built from 16 residues. Trimming cost V 1 base and J 3 bases, with 17 bases left between them. CDR1 is GTSNPN, CDR2 SVGIG, per germline (reference sequence). The CDR3 protein is CAWSAWGAGGTDTQYF. The CDR3 region has the DNA TGTGCCTGGAGTGCCTGGGGGGCAGGGGGAACAGATACGCAGTATTTT.

Only one count was recorded for this clone. The V call is TRBV6-2 or TRBV6-3, the J call TRBJ1-1; D gene unclear. The ends were cut back, 6 bases at V and 3 bases at J, with 11 bases in the middle. This CDR3 spans 13 amino acids. In germline, CDR1 is MNHEY, CDR2 SVGEGT. The DNA for the CDR3 is TGTGCCAGCAGCCTAGCAAAATACACTGAAGCTTTCTTT. Translation: CASSLAKYTEAFF.

V usage is TRBV27 and J usage is TRBJ1-5; a weak D match, TRBD1 (5 bases). Trimming removed 0 bases at V and 6 bases at J, with 9 bases between. This CDR3 has 14 residues. Germline V CDR1 and CDR2: MNHEY, SMNVEV (reference sequence). The CDR3 nucleotides are TGTGCCAGCAGTTTATCAGGGGAGGGTCAGCCCCAGCATTTT. Translated, it gives CASSLSGEGQPQHF.

The chain combines TRBV7-9 with TRBJ2-2; perhaps TRBD1 as D (5 bases). The CDR3 runs to 12 residues. Trimming pared 5 bases from V and 8 bases from J, leaving 9 bases between. The V gene's germline CDR1 is SEHNR and CDR2 FQNEAQ (reference sequence). The CDR3 here is CASSQGAGELFF. The DNA for the CDR3 is TGTGCCAGCAGCCAAGGGGCGGGGGAGCTGTTTTTT. The complete variable domain, with remaining parts taken from reference TRBV7-9 and TRBJ2-2, reads DTGVSQNPRHKITKRGQNVTFRCDPISEHNRLYWYRQTLGQGPEFLTYFQNEAQLEKSRLLSDRFSAERPKGSFSTLEIQRTEQGDSAMYLCASSQGAGELFFGEGSRLTVL.

The chain links TRBV6-2 or TRBV6-3 to TRBJ2-2; D is unclear. From germline, CDR1 is MNHEY and CDR2 SVGEGT. This CDR3 has 12 amino acids. Trimming removed 4 bases at V and 9 bases at J, with 9 bases between. The CDR3 DNA is TGTGCCAGCAGTTCTGTCAGTAGGGAGCTGTTTTTT. Protein: CASSSVSRELFF.

The rearrangement uses TRBV20-1 and TRBJ2-1; no clear D gene. The CDR3 consists of 11 residues. Germline V gene lookup returns CDR1 DFQATT and CDR2 SNEGSKA (reference sequence). V was clipped by 3 bases and J by 9 bases, with 9 bases between them. The CDR3 coding sequence is TGCAGTGCTAGTTTGACACCTGAGCAGTTCTTC. Residues: CSASLTPEQFF.

This chain joins TRBV6-5 and TRBJ1-2, with TRBD1 matching 8 bases. Germline loops: CDR1 MNHEY, CDR2 SVGAGI. Losses at the gene ends were 10 bases for V and 4 bases for J; bases not matched to a gene: 14. The CDR3 has 15 residues. CDR3 coding DNA: TGTGCCAACTCGTCTCCAATAACAGGGGGCTATGGCTACACCTTC. Translated, it gives CANSSPITGGYGYTF.

This clone turned up a few times. This chain uses TRBV5-4 with TRBJ2-1; TRBD1 is a possible D gene (6 bases). Trimming removed 4 bases at V and 3 bases at J, with 17 bases between. CDR3 length: 16 residues. Germline V CDR1 and CDR2: SGHNT, YYREEE (reference sequence). The CDR3 DNA is TGTGCCAGCAGCCCCAGGGGTGGGAGCCACTACAATGAGCAGTTCTTC. Encoded protein: CASSPRGGSHYNEQFF.

The V call is TRBV19, the J call TRBJ1-2, with D maybe TRBD1 (6 bases). The V gene lost 4 bases and the J gene lost 7 bases, with 19 bases spanning the gap. The CDR3 runs 15 residues. Germline CDR1 reads LNHDA; CDR2 reads SQIVND (reference sequence). CDR3 in amino acids: CASSTWTARGRGYTF. The CDR3, as DNA: TGTGCCAGTAGTACGTGGACAGCCCGTGGTCGTGGCTACACCTTC.

This clone was picked up many times. The chain employs TRBV5-1 and TRBJ1-6; D is ambiguous. V gave up 0 bases and J gave up 7 bases, with 11 bases separating them. CDR3 length: 15 amino acids. Germline CDR1 reads SGHRS; CDR2 reads YFSETQ. As DNA, the CDR3 is TGCGCCAGCAGCTTGGGACCGACGGGGAATTCACCCCTCCACTTT. This translates into CASSLGPTGNSPLHF.

This clone came up once. The chain joins TRBV24-1 to TRBJ2-1; TRBD1 is a possible D gene (6 bases). V lost 7 bases and J lost 0, with 18 bases in between. The CDR3 consists of 17 residues. Germline V gene data show CDR1 as KGHDR and CDR2 as SFDVKD. The CDR3: CATSASTGWSSYNEQFF. The CDR3 coding sequence is TGTGCCACCAGCGCGTCAACAGGGTGGAGCTCCTACAATGAGCAGTTCTTC.

The J gene is TRBJ1-5, the V gene TRBV30; the match to TRBD1 covers 7 bases. Losses at the gene ends were 3 bases for V and 7 bases for J; bases not matched to a gene: 6. The length of the CDR3 is 13 residues. Germline CDR1 and CDR2: GTSNPN and SVGIG (reference sequence). CDR3 in DNA: TGTGCCTGGAGCGACAGGGTCAGGCAGCCCCAGCATTTT. Translation: CAWSDRVRQPQHF.

The chain has TRBV18 and TRBJ1-6, with a weak D call TRBD1 (5 bases). This CDR3 region has 14 residues. Between the trimmed V and J ends, which lost 4 bases and 5 bases, there was a span of 9 bases. Looked up from germline, CDR1 is KGHSH and CDR2 is LQKENI. The CDR3 coding sequence is TGTGCCAGCTCACAACAGGCGGATAATTCACCCCTCCACTTT. Translation: CASSQQADNSPLHF. Full variable domain (missing parts from reference TRBV18 and TRBJ1-6): NAGVMQNPRHLVRRRGQEARLRCSPMKGHSHVYWYRQLPEEGLKFMVYLQKENIIDESGMPKERFSAEFPKEGPSILRIQQVVRGDSAAYFCASSQQADNSPLHFGNGTRLTVT.

V and J are TRBV19 and TRBJ2-2; 13 nucleotides line up with TRBD2. The length of the CDR3 is 17 residues. The ends lost 4 bases at V and 0 bases at J; junction bases unmatched: 2. Germline V lookup: CDR1 LNHDA, CDR2 SQIVND (reference sequence). This CDR3 reads CASSTLAGGPNTGELFF. The CDR3 DNA follows: TGTGCCAGTAGTACACTAGCGGGAGGGCCGAACACCGGGGAGCTGTTTTTT.

The V gene is TRBV12-3 or TRBV12-4, the J gene TRBJ1-2; no clear D gene. V lost 6 bases and J lost 4, with 9 bases in between. The CDR3 is made up of 12 amino acids. This CDR3 is CASSWPPYGYTF. CDR3 in DNA: TGTGCCAGCAGCTGGCCCCCCTATGGCTACACCTTC.

The gene calls are TRBV6-4 and TRBJ1-1, with 11 nucleotides matching TRBD1. Germline CDR1 and CDR2: MRHNA and SNTAGT. The ends lost 3 bases at V and 6 bases at J; junction bases unmatched: 3. The CDR3 length is 14 residues. The CDR3 here is CASSEGQGGAEAFF. In DNA form, the CDR3 reads TGTGCCAGCAGTGAGGGACAGGGGGGTGCTGAAGCTTTCTTT.